This TCR beta chain emerged from a study of T cell responses to AZD1222 COVID-19 vaccine. Study-level points and caveats: Females made up more of the donors, who were largely white British, and clonal diversity may have come out too low. Elevations in Spike-specific TCR breadth and depth followed administration of two AZD1222 doses.

Worth noting for this clone: What it binds is unknown.

Looked up from germline, CDR1 is PRHDT and CDR2 is FYEKMQ (reference sequence). The length of the CDR3 is 15 residues. After removal of 0 bases from V and 7 bases from J, the junction contained 8 bases not matched to a gene. Sequenced by immunoSEQ multiplex PCR; TCRdb stores in-frame clones only, minus some. The sample comprises 64,000 or so clones, 80% to 85% of which are singletons, and about 7% rests with the top ten. The rearrangement joins TRBV13 to TRBJ2-7, with 8 positions matching TRBD2. The TCR was taken from an adult in good health. Sequenced here: peripheral blood, sampled on day 0 of AZD1222 vaccination. The CDR3 DNA reads TGTGCCAGCAGCTTAGGGGGACTAGGACCCACGGAGCAGTACTTC. Protein product: CASSLGGLGPTEQYF.